Sequencing of this T cell receptor beta chain was carried out in a study of cytomegalovirus exposure and HLA in healthy donors. Study-level findings and limits: Presence/absence analyses took donor sequencing depth as roughly uniform. Per a prior analysis, the majority of TCR beta V segments were productive roughly 87% or roughly 30% of the time. Among the most significant clusters, several appeared linked to common viral pathogens in a later analysis.

60 Vbeta and 13 Jbeta primers were used in PCR. Clones were read by immunoSEQ multiplex PCR, and TCRdb kept only the in-frame ones, dropping some. The data contain about 160,000 clones, roughly 83% of them singletons. For this clone: Its antigen is still unknown.

Trimming took 4 bases from V and 7 from J, leaving 4 bases between them. Germline V CDR1 and CDR2: MDHEN, SYDVKM. CDR3 size: 10 residues. The sample comprised PBMCs. The V call is TRBV28, the J call TRBJ1-1; no firm D call. The sequence came from a woman younger than 30 in good health and CMV-seronegative. CDR3 bases: TGTGCCAGCAGTTCCCTTGAAGCTTTCTTT. It translates to CASSSLEAFF.